A selection of T cell receptor beta chains follows, all from one sample in a study of blood T cell repertoires in COVID-19. Sequenced by immunoSEQ multiplex PCR; TCRdb stores in-frame clones only, minus some. The table shows about 180,000 clones, with 83% occurring only once. The sequenced sample consisted of peripheral blood. These receptors were obtained from a woman aged 70-85 years with COVID-19, enrolled during active disease. The conserved cysteine and the conserved F or W are not part of the CDR3 here. The order of the fields is J gene, V gene, CDR3 length, CDR3 protein.

TRBJ2-1 TRBV19 12 ASTQGLADTEQF
TRBJ2-2 TRBV7-2 14 ASSFEPGTGQGELF
TRBJ2-4 TRBV3-1/TRBV3-2 10 ASSQVVDIQY
TRBJ1-2 TRBV6-6 11 ASSPTGAYGYT
TRBJ2-7 TRBV15 15 ATSREPSGGEAGRQY
TRBJ2-1 TRBV2 14 ASTPRRLVSYNEQF
TRBJ2-7 TRBV7-2 15 ASSLSRLAGARGEQY
TRBJ1-2 TRBV28 13 ASSLGDREGNGYT
TRBJ1-1 TRBV7-9 12 ASSLAMDRGKAF
TRBJ2-1 TRBV13 12 ASSLKAGRLTSF
TRBJ2-1 TRBV2 14 ASYEPAGGTYNEQF
TRBJ1-1 TRBV5-1 12 ASSSGTGNTEAF
TRBJ1-4 TRBV30 8 ACSYEKLF
TRBJ2-7 TRBV5-1 12 ASRPTSGTYEQY
TRBJ2-1 TRBV10-1 12 ASSRADSYNEQF
TRBJ2-7 TRBV19 11 ATAGASGYEQY
TRBJ2-7 TRBV28 13 ASSLSGRSSYEQY
TRBJ1-2 TRBV2 13 ASRGRTGAIYGYT
TRBJ2-3 TRBV12-3/TRBV12-4 11 ASSLREQDTQY
TRBJ2-5 TRBV18 12 ASSPGDTGETQY
TRBJ1-2 TRBV15 12 ATSSRTENYGYT
TRBJ1-1 TRBV6-5 13 ASSYSGGGNTEAF
TRBJ2-1 TRBV6-2/TRBV6-3 12 ASSPTRRPNEQF